A single sample is the source of the 22 T cell receptor beta chains below, sequenced in a study of T cell repertoires in cytomegalovirus infection (dated by TCRdb to between 2018 and 2020). According to the study, the label for this sample's treatment or condition signals: in vitro stimulation with specific CMV peptide epitopes to enrich CMV-specific T cells. These receptors are not linked to any known antigen. The instrument was an Illumina HiSeq 1500. Through fastp at Q25 and MiXCR, TCRdb rebuilt clones from the public reads, retaining in-frame beta chains. Each CDR3 protein gets just one entry, which takes the most common genes and DNA from the rows behind it. This sample has about 55,000 distinct CDR3 sequences in its table, and roughly a fifth of those were observed once. About two thirds of the sample goes to the ten largest clones. The sequencing here drew on CD8+ T cells from cultured PBMCs, taken from culture after CMV antigen stimulation. The source is a human donor in good health (CMV status not recorded). Some clones in this sample may be carry-over from other donors' samples.

This clonotype was picked up a small number of times. The chain is built from TRBV6-2 or TRBV6-3 and TRBJ1-1, with D perhaps TRBD1 (5 bases). Trimming removed 10 bases at V and 1 base at J, with 13 bases between. This CDR3 comprises 13 residues. Germline CDR1 reads MNHEY; CDR2 reads SVGEGT. The CDR3 DNA is TGTGCCACCCAGGGTTTCGGGAACACTGAAGCTTTCTTT. Residues: CATQGFGNTEAFF.

This clonotype was picked up a small number of times. This chain connects TRBV7-9 to TRBJ1-2; the match to TRBD1 covers 7 bases. V was clipped by 1 base and J by 6 bases; unmatched bases: 5. Germline CDR1 is SEHNR and CDR2 is FQNEAQ (reference sequence). This CDR3 has 14 residues. The CDR3 loop is CASSLVAGGDGYTF. CDR3 in DNA: TGTGCCAGCAGCTTAGTGGCAGGGGGAGATGGCTACACCTTC.

In this sample, this clonotype turned up many times. The rearrangement joins TRBV11-2 to TRBJ2-1; 12 bases align to TRBD2. With 0 bases clipped from V and 3 bases from J, the junction kept 9 bases outside the gene matches. Germline V CDR1 and CDR2: SGHAT, FQNNGV. This CDR3 region has 19 residues. The CDR3 is CASSLDGRLAGALYNEQFF. Here the CDR3 DNA reads TGTGCCAGCAGCTTAGACGGCCGACTAGCGGGGGCCCTCTACAATGAGCAGTTCTTC.

This clonotype came up a few times. V is TRBV11-2 and J is TRBJ2-7; 7 nucleotides match TRBD1. Germline V gene sequence: CDR1 SGHAT, CDR2 FQNNGV. The CDR3 consists of 13 residues. The V gene end was trimmed by 5 bases and the J gene end by 2 bases; junction bases not matched to a gene: 3. Written as DNA, the CDR3 is TGTGCCAGCAGCAACGGACAGGCCTACGAGCAGTACTTC. Amino acid sequence: CASSNGQAYEQYF. Based on the CDR3 plus reference TRBV11-2 and TRBJ2-7, the full variable domain is EAGVAQSPRYKIIEKRQSVAFWCNPISGHATLYWYQQILGQGPKLLIQFQNNGVVDDSQLPKDRFSAERLKGVDSTLKIQPAKLEDSAVYLCASSNGQAYEQYFGPGTRLTVT.

Concerning this clonotype: A read error may produce the germline difference seen at one junction end. The chain links TRBV7-2 to TRBJ2-2, with 8 nucleotides matching TRBD2. The CDR3 loop spans 16 amino acids. Germline values: CDR1 SGHTA, CDR2 FQGNSA. The CDR3 nucleotides are TGTGCCAGCAGCTTGTTGACGGGAGGGCCCGCCGGGGAGCAGTTTTTT. Translated: CASSLLTGGPAGEQFF.

This clonotype has just a few counts. The chain carries TRBV28 and TRBJ1-2, with D possibly matching TRBD1 (5 bases). The CDR3 has 17 residues. The V end lost 1 base, the J end lost 3 bases, and 18 bases lay between the germline ends. In germline, CDR1 is MDHEN, CDR2 SYDVKM. CDR3 sequence reads: CASSLFVGQGSYYGYTF. Here the CDR3 DNA reads TGTGCCAGCAGTTTATTCGTTGGTCAGGGATCGTACTATGGCTACACCTTC.

The V gene is TRBV11-3, the J gene TRBJ2-7, with D maybe TRBD1 (7 bases). The germline V gene encodes CDR1 SGHNT and CDR2 YENEEA. V was clipped by 3 bases and J by 5 bases, with 8 bases between them. The CDR3 consists of 12 residues. The CDR3 region is CASSFRGDEQYF. The CDR3 DNA reads as TGTGCCAGCAGCTTCAGGGGGGACGAGCAGTACTTC.

This chain uses TRBV5-6 with TRBJ1-5, with D hard to call. Trimming shortened V by 0 bases and J by 11 bases, and 12 bases separated the two germline ends. CDR3 length: 13 residues. Per germline, CDR1 SGHDT and CDR2 YYEEEE. This chain's CDR3 is CASSLAGGRAQHF. For the CDR3, the DNA is TGTGCCAGCAGCTTGGCCGGTGGGAGGGCCCAGCATTTT.

The chain's CDR3 is CASTGIGANTGELFF. The CDR3 coding sequence is TGTGCCAGCACGGGGATAGGCGCGAACACCGGGGAGCTGTTTTTT. V usage is TRBV27 and J usage is TRBJ2-2, with D tentatively TRBD2 (5 bases). Germline CDR1 and CDR2: MNHEY and SMNVEV (reference sequence). The CDR3 consists of 15 residues. V lost 7 bases to trimming and J lost 0 bases, with 12 bases between them.

A few counts support this clonotype. The V gene is TRBV7-8, the J gene TRBJ2-7; no definite D call. CDR1 is SGHVS, CDR2 FQNEAQ, per germline. This CDR3 has 15 residues. Trimming removed 7 bases from V and 2 bases from J, with 18 bases in between. In DNA form, the CDR3 reads TGTGCCAGCACCTCCACTGGACGGTCTCCCTACGAGCAGTACTTC. This sequence encodes CASTSTGRSPYEQYF.

This clonotype was seen more than once but under ten times. This chain connects TRBV29-1 to TRBJ1-2; D possibly corresponds to TRBD1 (6 bases). Trimming cost V 7 bases and J 8 bases, with 14 bases left between them. CDR1 is SQVTM, CDR2 ANQGSEA, per germline. The CDR3 is 11 amino acids. The DNA for the CDR3 is TGCAGCGACGTGACAGGCCCCGGCTACACCTTC. Its protein is CSDVTGPGYTF.

This clonotype occurred a few times. The chain uses TRBV5-1 and TRBJ2-7; D might be TRBD1 (6 bases). Per germline, CDR1 SGHRS and CDR2 YFSETQ. The CDR3 spans 15 residues. V shed 3 bases and J shed 0 bases, with 13 bases lying between them. DNA of the CDR3: TGCGCCAGCAGCTCCTACGGGACAATCTCCTACGAGCAGTACTTC. Amino acids: CASSSYGTISYEQYF.

This chain joins TRBV19 and TRBJ2-4, with D perhaps given as TRBD1 or TRBD2 (5 bases each). Germline CDR1 LNHDA, CDR2 SQIVND (reference sequence). Trimming cost V 6 bases and J 9 bases, with 21 bases left between them. The CDR3 spans 15 residues. CDR3 amino acids: CASSPAALGESIQYF. The DNA of the CDR3 is TGTGCCAGTAGCCCCGCTGCCTTAGGGGAGAGCATTCAGTACTTC.

This clonotype appeared once. The V call is TRBV7-4, the J call TRBJ1-1, with 7 bases fitting TRBD1. Trimming took 6 bases from V and 1 from J; bases not matched to a gene: 11. Germline V gene data show CDR1 as SGHVT and CDR2 as SQSDAQ. The CDR3 spans 16 residues. CDR3 nucleotides: TGTGCCAGCAGTTTGACGAGGGGACAGTCGAACACTGAAGCTTTCTTT. Translation gives CASSLTRGQSNTEAFF. The variable domain in full, completed from reference TRBV7-4 and TRBJ1-1, reads GAGVSQSPRYKVAKRGRDVALRCDSISGHVTLYWYRQTLGQGSEVLTYSQSDAQRDKSGRPSGRFSAERPERSVSTLKIQRTEQGDSAVYLCASSLTRGQSNTEAFFGQGTRLTVV.

V gene TRBV2 combines with J gene TRBJ1-5; D unclear. V dropped 6 bases and J dropped 2 bases, with 8 bases sitting between them. The CDR3 spans 13 residues. Per the germline V gene, CDR1 is SNHLY and CDR2 is FYNNEI. CDR3 in amino acids: CASRERGNQPQHF. Written as DNA, the CDR3 is TGTGCCAGCAGGGAACGGGGCAATCAGCCCCAGCATTTT.

The chain recombines TRBV27 with TRBJ2-7; D unclear. V was cut by 4 bases and J by 0 bases, with 10 bases left in between. CDR1 and CDR2 (germline): MNHEY, SMNVEV (reference sequence). This CDR3 spans 14 amino acids. Written as DNA, the CDR3 is TGTGCCAGCAGTTCTCCCAGGAGCTCCTACGAGCAGTACTTC. Translation gives CASSSPRSSYEQYF.

A few counts support this clonotype. CDR3 sequence (DNA): TGTGCCAGCAGCAAGGACAGGGTGGATGGCTACACCTTC. Translation gives CASSKDRVDGYTF. V usage is TRBV7-6 and J usage is TRBJ1-2, with 8 positions matching TRBD1. The CDR3 is made up of 13 amino acids. From germline, CDR1 is SGHVS and CDR2 FNYEAQ. J was trimmed by 6 bases and V by 5 bases; bases with no gene match: 5.

The chain combines TRBV7-8 with TRBJ2-3; TRBD2 agrees at 11 bases. The CDR3 runs to 14 residues. CDR1 SGHVS and CDR2 FQNEAQ come from the germline V gene. Unmatched junction bases numbered 4, after V lost 5 bases and J lost 6 bases. Here the CDR3 DNA reads TGTGCCAGCAGCCCTACTAGCGGGAGTGATACGCAGTATTTT. It translates to CASSPTSGSDTQYF.

In this sample, this clonotype turned up many times. The chain has TRBV6-1 and TRBJ1-1; D is perhaps TRBD1 (6 bases). V was clipped by 5 bases and J by 10 bases, with 17 bases between them. The germline gives CDR1 MNHNS, CDR2 SASEGT. The CDR3 is 13 amino acids. The CDR3 bases are TGTGCCAGCAGTCCGACTCCCGGGGGGCGAGCTTTCTTT. Translated, it gives CASSPTPGGRAFF.

J is TRBJ1-5 and V is TRBV19; D is uncertain. V shed 7 bases and J shed 1 base, with 14 bases lying between them. The CDR3 spans 15 residues. CDR1 and CDR2 from the germline V gene are LNHDA and SQIVND (reference sequence). This CDR3 reads CASTPHMQSNQPQHF. The CDR3 DNA follows: TGTGCCAGTACCCCTCATATGCAGAGCAATCAGCCCCAGCATTTT.

This clonotype appeared a few times. V usage is TRBV12-3 or TRBV12-4 and J usage is TRBJ2-3; 9 nucleotides agree with TRBD1. The CDR3 has 15 amino acids. V shed 3 bases and J 5 bases; nucleotides not matched to a gene: 6. CDR3 residues: CASSLGDRVGDTQYF. For the CDR3, the DNA is TGTGCCAGCAGTTTGGGGGACAGGGTCGGAGATACGCAGTATTTT.

V gene TRBV7-2 combines with J gene TRBJ1-2; possible D gene TRBD1, 5 bases. With 1 base removed from V and 5 bases from J, the gap between germline ends came to 17 bases. The germline CDR1 and CDR2 sequences are SGHTA and FQGNSA. The CDR3 runs to 16 residues. CDR3 loop: CASSLVVGREKYGYTF. Here the CDR3 DNA reads TGTGCCAGCAGCTTAGTGGTGGGACGGGAAAAATATGGCTACACCTTC.